This T cell receptor (beta chain) was sequenced in a study of T-cell memory formation after mild COVID-19 (dated by TCRdb to about 2021). The study in broad terms: TCR sequence clusters from the two donors were found to be largely donor specific. Two young, previously healthy adult volunteers made up the cohort, one male and one female. T-cell clones expanding and contracting after mild COVID-19 in two donors were tracked by longitudinal TCRalpha and TCRbeta repertoire sequencing.

Sequenced using an Illumina NovaSeq 6000. TCRalpha and TCRbeta cDNA libraries were built by 5'RACE with constant-segment primers, adding sample barcodes and unique molecular identifiers. Trizol reagent was used to extract RNA from every sample. Library amplification was performed in two PCR steps, and a second sample barcode and Illumina TruSeq adapters were introduced in the second step. The libraries were sequenced on an Illumina NovaSeq using 2 x 150 bp paired-end reads. Per the original workflow: With migec v1.2.7, reads were demultiplexed and then collapsed into UMI-guided consensus sequences. Using mixcr v2.1.11, the UMI consensuses were aligned to TRA and TRB V and J templates and assembled into clonotypes. Clonotypes were classified as expanded or contracted when called significant by both edgeR and NoisET, with noise models trained on biological replicates. For edgeR calls, the thresholds were a false discovery rate-adjusted p below 0.01 and a log2 fold-change of 1. PCA with hierarchical clustering of max-normalized trajectories of the 1000 most abundant clonotypes was used as exploratory dynamics analysis. Separately sequenced CD4+ and CD8+ repertoires were used to assign the CD4 or CD8 phenotype of responding clones. In TCRdb, the public reads were trimmed at Q25 with fastp and aligned with MiXCR, with productive beta chains retained. Rows matching on CDR3 protein sequence are summarized as one entry with the most common DNA and genes. The V and J calls were determined by TCRdb, not by the authors. Recorded for this sample are 350,000 to 550,000 distinct CDR3 sequences; 15% to 20% of them occurred a single time. Roughly 21% of the sample rests with the top ten.

What the research found in general, with its limitations: Clones contracting from day 15 to 85 had balanced CD4/CD8 phenotypes, while a second wave expanding from day 15 to 37 was biased towards CD4+. SARS-CoV-2 specificity of the second-wave clones peaking on day 37 was not confirmed. The study covered only a couple of mild cases, and larger cohorts including severe cases with pre-infection samples were considered necessary. Contracting CD4+ clones turned up mainly in the CM and EM memory subsets, whereas EMRA was where CD8+ clones were enriched. Some responding clones were detected in pre-infection memory, which suggested that pre-existing cross-reactive memory T cells had joined the SARS-CoV-2 response.

The CDR3 runs 16 amino acids, cysteine and phenylalanine included. Left in the record is the CDR3 DNA by itself, 48 bases read in frame from the first base. The germline V gene encodes CDR1 LGHNA and CDR2 YSLEER. Germline trimming: 0 bases from V, 4 bases from J; junction bases outside gene matches: 6. Ficoll-Paque density gradient centrifugation was used to isolate PBMCs. In its sample, this clonotype was seen a few times. Its antigen target is currently unknown. The input lacks base qualities; no much larger clone sits a single base away. The rearranged chain carries TRBV4-3 and TRBJ1-2, with 9 central nucleotides matching TRBD1. This clonotype was sampled from a man aged 18-30 years who had mild COVID-19 (a few samples of this study predate the infection). The sample titles of this study are shuffled in the database, so cell type and time point are left out; the donor was told from shared clones. The sample taken for sequencing was PBMCs or a T cell subset sorted from them (not recorded which). The CDR3 corresponds to CASSQDLGTGSYGYTF. The bases are TGCGCCAGCAGCCAAGATCTCGGGACAGGGTCCTATGGCTACACCTTC.